This passage covers 5 T cell receptor beta chains from one sample sequenced in a study of blood T cell repertoires in COVID-19. Method: immunoSEQ multiplex PCR; TCRdb's copy keeps in-frame clones and lacks some. The sample carries 150,000 to 200,000 clones, roughly nine tenths recorded once. Sequenced: peripheral blood. All receptors derive from a man in his 70s with acute or convalescent COVID-19.

The chain combines TRBV24-1 with TRBJ1-2; tentative D call: TRBD1 (6 bases). From germline, CDR1 is KGHDR and CDR2 SFDVKD. The V gene lost 2 bases and the J gene lost 4 bases, with 13 bases spanning the gap. This CDR3 has 15 amino acids. The CDR3 DNA follows: TGTGCCACCAGTGATTCAAGGACAGCATCCTATGGCTACACCTTC. Amino acid sequence: CATSDSRTASYGYTF.

The genes are TRBV28 and TRBJ1-4, with 9 bases fitting TRBD1. The germline gives CDR1 MDHEN, CDR2 SYDVKM. Trimming cost V 6 bases and J 7 bases; bases outside gene matches: 6. This CDR3 is built from 14 residues. This chain's CDR3 is CASRTGGAFEKLFF. In DNA, the CDR3 is TGTGCCAGCAGAACAGGGGGCGCTTTTGAAAAACTGTTTTTT.

The chain uses TRBV5-4 and TRBJ2-5; 11 bases match TRBD2. Germline values: CDR1 SGHNT, CDR2 YYREEE (reference sequence). Trimming removed 5 bases from V and 6 bases from J; junction bases left unmatched: 6. The CDR3 sequence is 14 residues long. CDR3 sequence reads: CASRRLAGKKTQYF. The CDR3 DNA is TGTGCCAGCAGAAGACTAGCGGGGAAGAAGACCCAGTACTTC.

This chain joins TRBV11-2 and TRBJ1-2; possibly TRBD1 for D (5 bases). Trimming left V 0 bases short and J 3 bases short, with 8 bases between. The CDR3 totals 14 residues. The germline V gene has CDR1 SGHAT and CDR2 FQNNGV. CDR3 in DNA: TGTGCCAGCAGCTTAGACCCGACAGACTATGGCTACACCTTC. Translating it yields CASSLDPTDYGYTF.

The gene calls are TRBV7-8 and TRBJ2-7; 8 bases align to TRBD2. Germline assignment: CDR1 SGHVS and CDR2 FQNEAQ. The CDR3 is 14 amino acids. J gave up 4 bases and V 3 bases, and 5 bases lay outside the gene matches. The CDR3 spells CASSFGLAYYEQYF. The DNA for the CDR3 is TGTGCCAGCAGCTTCGGACTAGCTTATTACGAGCAGTACTTC.